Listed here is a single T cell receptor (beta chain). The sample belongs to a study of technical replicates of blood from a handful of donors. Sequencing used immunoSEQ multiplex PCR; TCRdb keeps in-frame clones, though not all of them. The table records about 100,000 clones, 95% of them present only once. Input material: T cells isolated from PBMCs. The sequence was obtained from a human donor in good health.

Here the CDR3 DNA reads TGTGCCAGCAGTTCCTCCCAAGCGGGAGGTCTATACGAGCAGTACTTC. Translation gives CASSSSQAGGLYEQYF. The J gene is TRBJ2-7, the V gene TRBV28; 9 nucleotides align to TRBD2. With V trimmed by 4 bases and J by 4 bases, 11 bases remained unmatched. This CDR3 has 16 amino acids. Germline V CDR1 and CDR2: MDHEN, SYDVKM.